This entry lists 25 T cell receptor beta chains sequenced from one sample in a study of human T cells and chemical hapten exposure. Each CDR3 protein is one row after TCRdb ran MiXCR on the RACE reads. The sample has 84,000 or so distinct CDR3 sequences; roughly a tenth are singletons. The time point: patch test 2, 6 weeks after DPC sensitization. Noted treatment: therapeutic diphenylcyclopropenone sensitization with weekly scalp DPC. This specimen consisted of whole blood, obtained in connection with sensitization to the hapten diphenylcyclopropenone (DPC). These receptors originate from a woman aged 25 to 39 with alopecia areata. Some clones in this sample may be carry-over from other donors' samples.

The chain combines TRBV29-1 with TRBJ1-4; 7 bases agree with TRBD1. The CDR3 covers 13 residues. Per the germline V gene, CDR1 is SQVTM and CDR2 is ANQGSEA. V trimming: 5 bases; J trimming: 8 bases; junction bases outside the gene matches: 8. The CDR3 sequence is CSVRQGSREKLFF. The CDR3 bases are TGCAGCGTTCGACAGGGTTCTCGGGAAAAACTGTTTTTT. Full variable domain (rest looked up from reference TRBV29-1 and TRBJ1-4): SAVISQKPSRDICQRGTSLTIQCQVDSQVTMMFWYRQQPGQSLTLIATANQGSEATYESGFVIDKFPISRPNLTFSTLTVSNMSPEDSSIYLCSVRQGSREKLFFGSGTQLSVL.

CDR3 sequence (DNA): TGTGCCAGCAAATCCGAGGATCAGCCCCAGCATTTT. Translated, it gives CASKSEDQPQHF. This chain joins TRBV6-2 or TRBV6-3 and TRBJ1-5; D uncertain. The CDR3 extends over 12 amino acids. Trimming removed 7 bases at V and 5 bases at J, with 9 bases between. Germline-derived CDR1 and CDR2 are MNHEY and SVGEGT.

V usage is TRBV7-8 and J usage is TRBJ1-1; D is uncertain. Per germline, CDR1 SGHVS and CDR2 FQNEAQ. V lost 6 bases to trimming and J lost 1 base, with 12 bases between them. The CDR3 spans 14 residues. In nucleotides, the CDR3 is TGTGCCAGCAGTTCGAGGATTGAGAACACTGAAGCTTTCTTT. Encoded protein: CASSSRIENTEAFF. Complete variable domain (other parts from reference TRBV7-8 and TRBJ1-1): GAGVSQSPRYKVAKRGQDVALRCDPISGHVSLFWYQQALGQGPEFLTYFQNEAQLDKSGLPSDRFFAERPEGSVSTLKIQRTQQEDSAVYLCASSSRIENTEAFFGQGTRLTVV.

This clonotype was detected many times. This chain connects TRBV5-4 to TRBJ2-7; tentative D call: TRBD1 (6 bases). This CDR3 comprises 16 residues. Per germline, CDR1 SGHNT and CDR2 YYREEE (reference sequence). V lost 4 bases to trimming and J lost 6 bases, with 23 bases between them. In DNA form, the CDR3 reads TGTGCCAGCAGCCCCCCGTCGAGGCCAGGGGACACCGAGCAGTACTTC. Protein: CASSPPSRPGDTEQYF.

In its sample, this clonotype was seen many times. The CDR3 sequence: CASSYSGDITYEQYF. The DNA of the CDR3 is TGTGCCAGCAGTTACTCGGGGGACATCACCTACGAGCAGTACTTC. The chain uses TRBV6-5 and TRBJ2-7; tentative D call: TRBD1 (6 bases). Trimming shortened V by 0 bases and J by 2 bases, and 11 bases separated the two germline ends. Germline values: CDR1 MNHEY, CDR2 SVGAGI. The CDR3 covers 15 residues.

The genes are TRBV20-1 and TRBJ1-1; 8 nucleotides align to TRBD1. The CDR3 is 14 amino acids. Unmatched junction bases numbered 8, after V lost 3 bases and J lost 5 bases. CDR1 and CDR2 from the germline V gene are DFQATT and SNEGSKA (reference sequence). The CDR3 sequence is CSARTGDRRTEAFF. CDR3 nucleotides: TGCAGTGCTAGGACAGGGGACCGGCGAACTGAAGCTTTCTTT.

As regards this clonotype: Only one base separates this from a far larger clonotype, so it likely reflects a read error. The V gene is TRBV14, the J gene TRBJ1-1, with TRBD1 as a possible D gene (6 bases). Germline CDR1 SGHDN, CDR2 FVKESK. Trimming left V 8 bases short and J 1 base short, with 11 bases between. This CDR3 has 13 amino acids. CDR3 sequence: CASGLQGNTEAFF. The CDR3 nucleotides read TGTGCCAGCGGCCTACAGGGGAACACTGAAGCTTTCTTT.

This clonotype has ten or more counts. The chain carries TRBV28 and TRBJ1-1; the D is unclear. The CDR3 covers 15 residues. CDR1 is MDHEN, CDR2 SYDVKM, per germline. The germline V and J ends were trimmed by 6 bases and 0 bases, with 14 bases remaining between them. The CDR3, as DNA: TGTGCCAGCAGCCTGCTTTTAAGGGTGAACACTGAAGCTTTCTTT. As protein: CASSLLLRVNTEAFF.

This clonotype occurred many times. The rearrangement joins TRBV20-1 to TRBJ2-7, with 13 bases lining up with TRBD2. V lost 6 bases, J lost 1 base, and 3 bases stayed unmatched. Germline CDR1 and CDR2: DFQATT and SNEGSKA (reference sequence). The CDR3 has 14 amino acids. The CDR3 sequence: CSALTSGRSYEQYF. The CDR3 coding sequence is TGCAGTGCGTTGACTAGCGGGAGGTCCTACGAGCAGTACTTC.

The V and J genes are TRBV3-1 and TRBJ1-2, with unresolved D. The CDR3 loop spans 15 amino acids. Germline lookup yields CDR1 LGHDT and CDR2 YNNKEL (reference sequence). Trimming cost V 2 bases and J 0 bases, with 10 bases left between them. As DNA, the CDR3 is TGTGCCAGCAGCCAAACCCACCGGCCTAACTATGGCTACACCTTC. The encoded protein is CASSQTHRPNYGYTF.

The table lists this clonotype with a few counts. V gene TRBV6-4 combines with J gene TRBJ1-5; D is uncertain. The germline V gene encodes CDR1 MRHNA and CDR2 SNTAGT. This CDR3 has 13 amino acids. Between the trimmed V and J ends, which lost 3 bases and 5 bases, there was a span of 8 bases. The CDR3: CASSEQVDQPQHF. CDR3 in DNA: TGTGCCAGCAGTGAGCAGGTGGATCAGCCCCAGCATTTT.

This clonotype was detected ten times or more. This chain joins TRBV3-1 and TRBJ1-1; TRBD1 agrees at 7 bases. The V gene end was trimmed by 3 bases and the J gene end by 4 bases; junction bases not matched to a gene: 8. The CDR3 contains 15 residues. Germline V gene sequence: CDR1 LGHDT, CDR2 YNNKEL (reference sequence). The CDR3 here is CASSQQRGRGTEAFF. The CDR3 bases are TGTGCCAGCAGCCAGCAGAGGGGGCGCGGCACTGAAGCTTTCTTT.

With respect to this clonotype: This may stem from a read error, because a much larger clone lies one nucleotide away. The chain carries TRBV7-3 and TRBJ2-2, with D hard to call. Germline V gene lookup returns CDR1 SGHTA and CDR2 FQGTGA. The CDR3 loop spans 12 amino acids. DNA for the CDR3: TGTGCCAACAGCCTGACTGTCGGGGAGCTGTTTTTT. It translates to CANSLTVGELFF.

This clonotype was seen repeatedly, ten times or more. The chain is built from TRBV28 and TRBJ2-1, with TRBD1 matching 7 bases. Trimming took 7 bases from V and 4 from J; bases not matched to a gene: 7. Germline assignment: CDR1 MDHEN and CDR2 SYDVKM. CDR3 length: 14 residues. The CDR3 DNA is TGTGCCAGCAAAAGGGACAGTGATTACAATGAGCAGTTCTTC. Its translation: CASKRDSDYNEQFF.

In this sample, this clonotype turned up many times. CDR3 residues: CASSWLAKNIQYF. CDR3 nucleotides: TGTGCCAGCAGTTGGCTAGCCAAAAACATTCAGTACTTC. The gene calls are TRBV6-2 or TRBV6-3 and TRBJ2-4; D remains ambiguous. V was pared by 4 bases and J by 0 bases, with 4 bases between. The CDR3 is 13 residues long. Germline V gives CDR1 MNHEY, CDR2 SVGEGT.

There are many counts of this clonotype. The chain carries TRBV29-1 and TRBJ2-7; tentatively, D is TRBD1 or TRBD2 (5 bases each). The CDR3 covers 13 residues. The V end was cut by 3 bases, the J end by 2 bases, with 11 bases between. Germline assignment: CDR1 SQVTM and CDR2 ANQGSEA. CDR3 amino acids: CSVDGTGAYEQYF. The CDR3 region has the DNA TGCAGCGTTGATGGGACGGGTGCCTACGAGCAGTACTTC.

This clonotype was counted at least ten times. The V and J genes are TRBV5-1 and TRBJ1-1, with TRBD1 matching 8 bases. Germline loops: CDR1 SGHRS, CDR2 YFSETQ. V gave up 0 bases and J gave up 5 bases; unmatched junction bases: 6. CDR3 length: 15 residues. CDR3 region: CASSLEGRGLTEAFF. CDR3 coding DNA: TGCGCCAGCAGCTTGGAAGGCAGGGGGCTGACTGAAGCTTTCTTT.

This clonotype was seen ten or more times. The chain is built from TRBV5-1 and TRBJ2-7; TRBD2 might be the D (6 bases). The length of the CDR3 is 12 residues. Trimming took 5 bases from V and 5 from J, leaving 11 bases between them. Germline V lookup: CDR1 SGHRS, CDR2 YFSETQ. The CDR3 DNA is TGCGCCAGCAGAAATCGGGAGCACGAGCAGTACTTC. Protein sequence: CASRNREHEQYF.

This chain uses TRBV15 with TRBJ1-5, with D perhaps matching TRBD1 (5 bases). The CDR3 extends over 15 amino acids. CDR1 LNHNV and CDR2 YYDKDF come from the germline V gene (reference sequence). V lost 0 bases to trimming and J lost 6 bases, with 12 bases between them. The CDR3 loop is CATSRDRVFVQPQHF. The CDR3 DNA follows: TGTGCCACCAGCAGAGACAGGGTGTTTGTTCAGCCCCAGCATTTT.

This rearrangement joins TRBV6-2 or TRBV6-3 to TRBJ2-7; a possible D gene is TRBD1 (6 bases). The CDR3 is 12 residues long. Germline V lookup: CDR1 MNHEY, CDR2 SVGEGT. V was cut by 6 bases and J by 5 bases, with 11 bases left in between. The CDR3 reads CASSIYRDEQYF. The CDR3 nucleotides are TGTGCCAGCAGCATCTACAGGGACGAGCAGTACTTC.

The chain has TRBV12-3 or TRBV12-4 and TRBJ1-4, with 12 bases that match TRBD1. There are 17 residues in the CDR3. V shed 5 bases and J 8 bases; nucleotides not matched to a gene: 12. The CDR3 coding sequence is TGTGCCAGCAGTCCCGGGACAGGGGGCCATCCACGCGAAAAACTGTTTTTT. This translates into CASSPGTGGHPREKLFF.

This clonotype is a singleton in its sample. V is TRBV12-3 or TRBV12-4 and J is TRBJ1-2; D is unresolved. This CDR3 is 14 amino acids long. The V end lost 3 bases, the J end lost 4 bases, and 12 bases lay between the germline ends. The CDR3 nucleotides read TGTGCCAGCAGTTTTGGTAATCGGGGCTATGGCTACACCTTC. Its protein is CASSFGNRGYGYTF.

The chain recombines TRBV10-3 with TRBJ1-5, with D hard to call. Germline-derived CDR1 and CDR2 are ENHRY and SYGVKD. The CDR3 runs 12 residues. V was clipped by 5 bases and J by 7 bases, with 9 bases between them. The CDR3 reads CAISPEGQPQHF. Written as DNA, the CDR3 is TGTGCCATCAGTCCGGAAGGCCAGCCCCAGCATTTT.

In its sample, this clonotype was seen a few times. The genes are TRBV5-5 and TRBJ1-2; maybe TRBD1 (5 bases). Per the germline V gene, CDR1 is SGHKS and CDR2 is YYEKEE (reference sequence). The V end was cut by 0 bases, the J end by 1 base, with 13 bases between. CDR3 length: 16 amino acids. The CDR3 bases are TGTGCCAGCAGCTTGGAGGTGGGGCAGAGTAACTATGGCTACACCTTC. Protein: CASSLEVGQSNYGYTF. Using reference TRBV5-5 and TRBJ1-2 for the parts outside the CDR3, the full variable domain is DAGVTQSPTHLIKTRGQQVTLRCSPISGHKSVSWYQQVLGQGPQFIFQYYEKEERGRGNFPDRFSARQFPNYSSELNVNALLLGDSALYLCASSLEVGQSNYGYTFGSGTRLTVV.

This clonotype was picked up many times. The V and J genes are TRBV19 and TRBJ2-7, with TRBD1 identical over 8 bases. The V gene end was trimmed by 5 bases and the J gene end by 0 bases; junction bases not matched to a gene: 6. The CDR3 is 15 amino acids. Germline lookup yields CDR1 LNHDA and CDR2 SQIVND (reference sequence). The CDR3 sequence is CASSAGQALSYEQYF. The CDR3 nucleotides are TGTGCCAGTAGTGCGGGACAGGCCCTCTCCTACGAGCAGTACTTC.